This TCR beta chain was sequenced during a study of blood T cells in healthy people across ages. Then a second PCR, running roughly 7 to 11 cycles, was carried out with a sample-barcoded 5' primer and a J-beta primer mix. TCRdb analysed the 5' RACE reads with MiXCR anew, one entry per CDR3 protein. The sample comprises roughly 700,000 distinct CDR3 sequences, around 48% of which are singletons, and under 35% rests with the top ten. Trimming took 5 bases from V and 3 from J; bases not matched to a gene: 10. The CDR3 has 15 residues. The germline gives CDR1 MNHEY, CDR2 SMNVEV (reference sequence). The clonotype was recovered from a woman aged 55-69 years in good health. This chain joins TRBV27 and TRBJ2-7, with TRBD2 identical over 7 bases. Sample: blood. CDR3 amino acids: CASSPWGGKGYEQYF. The CDR3 DNA sequence: TGTGCCAGCAGTCCATGGGGGGGAAAGGGCTACGAGCAGTACTTC.